A selection of T cell receptor beta chains follows, all from one sample in a study of blood T cell repertoires in COVID-19. Profiled with immunoSEQ multiplex PCR; TCRdb holds only in-frame clones, not every one. The repertoire includes around 200,000 clones, approximately 80% of them detected once, and roughly 13% sits in the top ten. Input material: peripheral blood. Source of these receptors: a man between 50 and 59 years old who had recovered from COVID-19. Both conserved end residues are part of each CDR3. The D gene is left open where the match is weak. Some rows mark clone size as missing; the rest say once, few, many or name a class of expanded clone.

length	V	D	J	size	DNA	CDR3
13	TRBV10-2	NA	TRBJ2-3	NA	TGCGCCAGCAGTGAGCAGAGGCCAGATACGCAGTATTTT	CASSEQRPDTQYF
12	TRBV12-3/TRBV12-4	NA	TRBJ1-1	NA	TGTGCCAGCAGTTTCCCCGGGACAGAAGCTTTCTTT	CASSFPGTEAFF
13	TRBV11-2	TRBD1	TRBJ2-3	NA	TGTGCCAGCAGCTTACCGGGACAGAATACGCAGTATTTT	CASSLPGQNTQYF
14	TRBV13	NA	TRBJ2-7	NA	TGTGCCAGCAGCTTAGGCCCGGTGACCTACGAGCAGTACTTC	CASSLGPVTYEQYF
12	TRBV11-2	NA	TRBJ2-1	NA	TGTGCCAGCAGCTTCGGGTTCGATGAGCAGTTCTTC	CASSFGFDEQFF
16	TRBV4-3	TRBD2	TRBJ2-1	NA	TGCGCCAGCAGCCAAGATATCTCAGGACTAGGGAATGAGCAGTTCTTC	CASSQDISGLGNEQFF
14	TRBV11-2	TRBD1	TRBJ1-6	NA	TGTGCCAGCAGCCAAAGGGGGCATAATTCACCCCTCCACTTT	CASSQRGHNSPLHF
13	TRBV10-3	NA	TRBJ1-2	NA	TGTGCCATCAGGCAGGGTTCGGACTATGGCTACACCTTC	CAIRQGSDYGYTF
16	TRBV5-5	TRBD1	TRBJ2-1	NA	TGTGCCAGCAGCTTGGATCCGGACAGGGGGATCAATGAGCAGTTCTTC	CASSLDPDRGINEQFF
14	TRBV9	TRBD2	TRBJ2-7	NA	TGTGCCAGCACCCGCTTAGCGGGTGGCTCGGAGCAGTACTTC	CASTRLAGGSEQYF
13	TRBV24-1	NA	TRBJ2-3	NA	TGTGCCACCAGTGACACAGGGACAGATACGCAGTATTTT	CATSDTGTDTQYF
13	TRBV18	NA	TRBJ1-2	few	TGTGCCAGCTCACCAGAGGTTACTCATGGCTACACCTTC	CASSPEVTHGYTF
18	TRBV23-1	NA	TRBJ1-2	NA	TGCGCCAGCAGTCACATCACGGAGATTAAACTCAAGATATATGGCTACACCTTC	CASSHITEIKLKIYGYTF